This T cell receptor beta chain was identified during a study of blood T cell repertoires in COVID-19. V dropped 5 bases and J dropped 2 bases, with 11 bases sitting between them. There are 14 residues in the CDR3. Per the germline V gene, CDR1 is LNHDA and CDR2 is SQIVND (reference sequence). TCRdb keeps only in-frame clones here, not all; method: immunoSEQ multiplex PCR. The sample records 8,500 to 10,000 clones, 80% being singletons. The sequence was obtained from a man between 65 and 85 years old with active COVID-19. The V gene is TRBV19, the J gene TRBJ2-3, with D possibly being TRBD1 (5 bases). Material: peripheral blood. The CDR3 DNA reads TGTGCCAGTAGTGACAGACTGTTCACAGATACGCAGTATTTT. Translation: CASSDRLFTDTQYF.